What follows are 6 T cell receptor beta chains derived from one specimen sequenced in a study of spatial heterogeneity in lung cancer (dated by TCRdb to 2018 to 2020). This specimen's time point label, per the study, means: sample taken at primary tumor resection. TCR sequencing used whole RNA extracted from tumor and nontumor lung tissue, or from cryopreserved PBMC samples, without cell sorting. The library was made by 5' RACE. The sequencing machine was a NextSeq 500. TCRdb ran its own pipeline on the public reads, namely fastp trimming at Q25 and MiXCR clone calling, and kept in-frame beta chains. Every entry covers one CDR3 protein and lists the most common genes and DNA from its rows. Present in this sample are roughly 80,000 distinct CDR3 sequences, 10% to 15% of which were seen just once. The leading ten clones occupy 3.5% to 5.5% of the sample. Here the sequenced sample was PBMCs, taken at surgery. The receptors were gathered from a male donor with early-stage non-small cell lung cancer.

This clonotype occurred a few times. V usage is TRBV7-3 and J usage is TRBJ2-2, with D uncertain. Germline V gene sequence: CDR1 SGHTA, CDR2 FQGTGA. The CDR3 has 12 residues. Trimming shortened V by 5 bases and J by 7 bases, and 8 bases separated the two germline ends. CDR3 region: CASSPYNGELFF. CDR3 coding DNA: TGTGCCAGCAGCCCTTACAACGGGGAGCTGTTTTTT.

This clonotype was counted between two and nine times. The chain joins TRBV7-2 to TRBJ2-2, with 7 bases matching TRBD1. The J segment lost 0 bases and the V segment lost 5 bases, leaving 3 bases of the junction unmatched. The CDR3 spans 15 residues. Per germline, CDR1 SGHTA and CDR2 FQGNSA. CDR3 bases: TGTGCCAGCAGCAAAGGACAGGCGAACACCGGGGAGCTGTTTTTT. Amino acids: CASSKGQANTGELFF.

CDR3 DNA: TGTGCCAGCAGCCCCTCGGGGCCGAGCACTGAAGCTTTCTTT. This gives the protein CASSPSGPSTEAFF. The V call is TRBV7-3, the J call TRBJ1-1; a weak D match, TRBD1 (5 bases). This CDR3 region has 14 residues. Germline V CDR1 and CDR2: SGHTA, FQGTGA. The ends were cut back, 5 bases at V and 4 bases at J, with 14 bases in the middle.

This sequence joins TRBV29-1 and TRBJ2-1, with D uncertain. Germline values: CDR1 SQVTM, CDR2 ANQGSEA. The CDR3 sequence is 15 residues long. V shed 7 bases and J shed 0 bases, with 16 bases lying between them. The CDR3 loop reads CSAAADPGSYNEQFF. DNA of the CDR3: TGCAGCGCCGCGGCGGACCCCGGCTCCTACAATGAGCAGTTCTTC.

The CDR3 sequence is CASSSGATANQPQHF. In DNA form, the CDR3 reads TGTGCCAGTAGCTCGGGGGCTACGGCTAATCAGCCCCAGCATTTT. The chain is built from TRBV19 and TRBJ1-5; TRBD1 is a possible D gene (6 bases). Trimming removed 6 bases at V and 4 bases at J, with 16 bases between. The germline CDR1 and CDR2 sequences are LNHDA and SQIVND (reference sequence). CDR3 length equals 15 residues.

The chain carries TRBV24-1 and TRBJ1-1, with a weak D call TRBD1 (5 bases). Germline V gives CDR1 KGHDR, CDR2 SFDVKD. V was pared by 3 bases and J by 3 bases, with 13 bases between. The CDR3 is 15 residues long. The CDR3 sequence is CATSDPKLGDTEAFF. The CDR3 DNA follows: TGTGCCACCAGTGATCCCAAGCTGGGGGACACTGAAGCTTTCTTT.